The present T cell receptor beta chain was sequenced within a study of shared clonotypes between healthy human individuals. This CDR3 has 15 amino acids. The trim removed 1 base at V and 7 bases at J, leaving 10 bases unmatched. Germline CDR1 and CDR2: SGHRS and YFSETQ. Clones were read by immunoSEQ multiplex PCR, and TCRdb kept only the in-frame ones, dropping some. The sample lists some 1,600,000 clones; 95% to 99% were seen once. This chain links TRBV5-1 with TRBJ1-2; 7 positions match TRBD1. Sequencing was carried out using naive CD4+ T cells sorted from blood. The subset: CD45RA+ positively selected. This TCR was recovered from a man aged 30 to 45 in good health. Here the CDR3 DNA reads TGCGCCAGCAGCTTGATCACCGGGACAGCCGCTGGCTACACCTTC. Encoded protein: CASSLITGTAAGYTF.